These 32 T cell receptor beta chains were all obtained from the same sample, sequenced in a study of post-analysis software for immune sequencing data (dated by TCRdb to the mid-2010s). Findings and caveats that apply to the study as a whole: Patients showed significantly higher frequencies than controls for roughly 5 TRBV segments, among them TRBV5-6, TRBV5-1 and TRBV20-1.

The antigens these receptors bind are not known. Library method: PCR. The reads were generated on an Illumina HiSeq 2500. To reduce PCR and sequencing biases, unique molecular identifiers were built into the TCR beta cDNA libraries. TCRdb reprocessing: public reads trimmed at Q25 with fastp, clones called with MiXCR, in-frame beta chains kept. Entries that share a CDR3 protein sequence are merged under the most common genes and DNA. The sample data list just over 250,000 distinct CDR3 sequences, and just over 35% of these were observed just once. Together, the top ten hold 4.5% to 5.5% of the sample. Sequences were obtained from blood. Receptor source: a girl aged 10 to 17 with multiple sclerosis.

The chain carries TRBV20-1 and TRBJ2-7; D tentatively fits TRBD1 or TRBD2 (6 bases each). This CDR3 has 16 residues. The germline V gene encodes CDR1 DFQATT and CDR2 SNEGSKA (reference sequence). Trimming shortened V by 0 bases and J by 4 bases, and 19 bases separated the two germline ends. The CDR3 region is CSARDLEGGQPYEQYF. The CDR3 DNA reads TGCAGTGCTAGAGATTTAGAGGGGGGACAACCATACGAGCAGTACTTC.

This chain uses TRBV20-1 with TRBJ1-2; D is ambiguous. CDR1 and CDR2 from the germline V gene are DFQATT and SNEGSKA (reference sequence). Trimming shortened V by 4 bases and J by 3 bases, and 15 bases separated the two germline ends. This CDR3 spans 14 amino acids. DNA for the CDR3: TGCAGTGCTAAGGGCCAGGAAGGGTACTATGGCTACACCTTC. Its translation: CSAKGQEGYYGYTF.

This chain connects TRBV5-1 to TRBJ2-3; 8 bases map to TRBD2. Germline lookup yields CDR1 SGHRS and CDR2 YFSETQ. CDR3 length: 15 amino acids. J lost 2 bases, V lost 4 bases, and 6 bases had no gene match. The DNA of the CDR3 is TGCGCCAGCAGCCCAGCGGGGGAGCTCACAGATACGCAGTATTTT. Protein sequence: CASSPAGELTDTQYF.

This clonotype was counted many times. The chain carries TRBV5-1 and TRBJ1-2, with D possibly being TRBD1 (6 bases). This CDR3 is built from 17 residues. Germline loops: CDR1 SGHRS, CDR2 YFSETQ. Trimming cost V 0 bases and J 1 base, with 16 bases left between them. The CDR3 DNA reads TGCGCCAGCAGCTTGGAAGTCGACGGAGGGGGTAACTATGGCTACACCTTC. Protein: CASSLEVDGGGNYGYTF.

V gene TRBV28 combines with J gene TRBJ1-1; D uncertain. Trimming stripped 7 bases from V and 1 base from J, with 13 bases between. The CDR3 runs to 14 residues. The germline V gene has CDR1 MDHEN and CDR2 SYDVKM. For the CDR3, the DNA is TGTGCCAGCATCCCTAGGAGGTGGAACACTGAAGCTTTCTTT. Translated: CASIPRRWNTEAFF.

The gene calls are TRBV7-2 and TRBJ1-2; a possible D gene is TRBD1 (5 bases). Deletions cut 5 bases from V and 2 bases from J, with 12 bases between. The CDR3 length is 14 residues. Germline CDR1 SGHTA, CDR2 FQGNSA. CDR3 nucleotides: TGTGCCAGCAGCGGGACGGCAGTAAACTATGGCTACACCTTC. This gives the protein CASSGTAVNYGYTF.

For this clonotype: Compared with germline, one end of the junction differs, possibly owing to a read error. The J gene is TRBJ2-3, the V gene TRBV5-1, with TRBD1 identical over 7 bases. Germline CDR1 reads SGHRS; CDR2 reads YFSETQ. The CDR3 spans 15 residues. The CDR3 protein is CASSLGGQRTDAQYF. CDR3 coding DNA: TGCGCCAGCAGCTTGGGGGGACAGAGGACAGATGCGCAGTATTTT.

This clonotype was counted many times. This chain joins TRBV5-1 and TRBJ2-1; unclear D gene. The CDR3 spans 12 residues. Germline lookup yields CDR1 SGHRS and CDR2 YFSETQ. V dropped 3 bases and J dropped 8 bases, with 9 bases sitting between them. The CDR3 DNA follows: TGCGCCAGCAGCTCCCAGACCGATGAGCAGTTCTTC. It translates to CASSSQTDEQFF.

In its sample, this clonotype was seen many times. This chain joins TRBV2 and TRBJ2-7, with 11 bases that match TRBD2. CDR1 is SNHLY and CDR2 is FYNNEI in the germline V gene. This CDR3 region has 16 residues. The J segment lost 1 base and the V segment lost 6 bases, leaving 8 bases of the junction unmatched. The CDR3 sequence: CASSDRGLAESYEQYF. The CDR3 DNA is TGTGCCAGCAGCGATAGGGGACTAGCGGAGTCCTACGAGCAGTACTTC.

This clonotype was seen only a few times. A much larger clone lies one base from this, so it may be a read error. This chain uses TRBV13 with TRBJ2-1; the match to TRBD2 covers 9 bases. Per germline, CDR1 PRHDT and CDR2 FYEKMQ (reference sequence). Germline trimming cut 7 bases from V and 5 bases from J; bases unmatched to any gene: 9. The CDR3 is 15 amino acids. The CDR3 spells CASNVAGVSHNEQFF. The CDR3 bases are TGTGCCAGCAACGTAGCGGGAGTTAGCCACAATGAGCAGTTCTTC.

This clonotype was detected ten times or more. The chain uses TRBV5-1 and TRBJ1-2; a possible D gene is TRBD1 (5 bases). Germline assignment: CDR1 SGHRS and CDR2 YFSETQ. CDR3 length: 16 residues. V lost 1 base and J lost 7, with 20 bases in between. CDR3 bases: TGCGCCAGCAGCTTGTCCCAGCTGACGGGAAGGGGTGGCTACACCTTC. This codes for CASSLSQLTGRGGYTF.

The table lists this clonotype with a few counts. The chain employs TRBV20-1 and TRBJ2-3; no clear D. CDR1 is DFQATT and CDR2 is SNEGSKA in the germline V gene (reference sequence). The V and J ends lost 6 bases and 0 bases respectively, with 10 bases between them. The CDR3 runs to 13 residues. The chain's CDR3 is CSASSPSTDTQYF. In DNA, the CDR3 is TGCAGTGCCTCTAGTCCGAGCACAGATACGCAGTATTTT.

This chain links TRBV7-3 with TRBJ2-2; maybe TRBD1 (5 bases). Germline lookup yields CDR1 SGHTA and CDR2 FQGTGA. The length of the CDR3 is 14 residues. Trimming left V 2 bases short and J 5 bases short, with 9 bases between. CDR3 protein: CASSLQGWTGELFF. The DNA for the CDR3 is TGTGCCAGCAGCTTACAGGGTTGGACCGGGGAGCTGTTTTTT.

As to this clonotype: This could be a read error, since a much larger clone is one nucleotide away. The rearrangement links TRBV28 to TRBJ1-1, with D possibly matching TRBD1 (5 bases). Looked up from germline, CDR1 is MDHEN and CDR2 is SYDVKM. CDR3 length: 13 amino acids. The CDR3 coding sequence is TGTGCCAGCGTCGGGACGGTGGTCACTGGAGCTTTCTTT. Residues: CASVGTVVTGAFF.

This clonotype has more than one count but fewer than ten. This chain links TRBV7-2 with TRBJ2-1; perhaps D is TRBD1 or TRBD2 (5 bases each). V lost 5 bases and J 7 bases, leaving 15 bases between the germline ends. Per the germline V gene, CDR1 is SGHTA and CDR2 is FQGNSA. The CDR3 has 14 amino acids. In nucleotides, the CDR3 is TGTGCCAGCAGCCTACGGGACGGACGGAATGAGCAGTTCTTC. Its translation: CASSLRDGRNEQFF.

With respect to this clonotype: A clone one base away is much larger, so this may be a read error. The chain is built from TRBV2 and TRBJ1-2, with D unclear. Germline CDR1 reads SNHLY; CDR2 reads FYNNEI. Between the trimmed V and J ends, which lost 1 base and 8 bases, there was a span of 11 bases. The CDR3 runs 13 residues. As DNA, the CDR3 is TGTGCCAGCAGTGAAGACAGTTGGGGAGGCTACACCTTC. This encodes CASSEDSWGGYTF.

V is TRBV12-3 or TRBV12-4 and J is TRBJ2-3, with a tentative D call TRBD2 (7 bases). This CDR3 is built from 17 residues. V was pared by 1 base and J by 1 base, with 15 bases between. This CDR3 reads CASSLEGGLRGTDTQYF. The CDR3 DNA sequence: TGTGCCAGCAGTTTAGAGGGGGGGCTGAGGGGCACAGATACGCAGTATTTT.

This rearrangement joins TRBV20-1 to TRBJ2-7; 11 nucleotides match TRBD2. The J call may be mistaken, given a closer DNA end match to TRBJ2-4. The CDR3 runs to 15 residues. In germline, CDR1 is DFQATT, CDR2 SNEGSKA (reference sequence). The CDR3 DNA sequence: TGCAGTGGTAGCGGGAGGGCCTCGGGGGCTGACATTCAGTACTTC. Amino acids: CSGSGRASGADIQYF.

This clonotype was recorded many times. The J gene is TRBJ2-1, the V gene TRBV6-5; 10 bases agree with TRBD2. The germline gives CDR1 MNHEY, CDR2 SVGAGI. With V trimmed by 7 bases and J by 7 bases, 10 bases remained unmatched. This CDR3 region has 15 residues. CDR3 protein: CASTRLAGALNEQFF. The CDR3 coding sequence is TGTGCCAGCACCAGACTAGCGGGCGCCCTTAATGAGCAGTTCTTC.

The chain employs TRBV10-3 and TRBJ1-2; no firm D call. CDR1 is ENHRY and CDR2 is SYGVKD in the germline V gene. This CDR3 is 13 amino acids long. V lost 7 bases, J lost 4 bases, and 13 bases lay in between. CDR3 bases: TGTGCCATCAAAGTGTCCAGGATCTATGGCTACACCTTC. Translation: CAIKVSRIYGYTF.

The chain combines TRBV28 with TRBJ1-6; D is undetermined. V lost 6 bases, J lost 4 bases, and 10 bases lay in between. CDR1 and CDR2 from the germline V gene are MDHEN and SYDVKM. The CDR3 totals 14 residues. The DNA of the CDR3 is TGTGCCAGCAGCCTGCTGAGTTATAATTCACCCCTCCACTTT. Its protein is CASSLLSYNSPLHF.

This clonotype was detected ten times or more. The chain joins TRBV5-1 to TRBJ2-5, with 7 positions matching TRBD1. V was clipped by 4 bases and J by 3 bases; unmatched bases: 3. CDR1 SGHRS and CDR2 YFSETQ come from the germline V gene. The CDR3 loop spans 13 amino acids. CDR3 coding DNA: TGCGCCAGCAGCCAAACAGGGGAAGAGACCCAGTACTTC. Translating gives CASSQTGEETQYF.

This clonotype was observed many times. V is TRBV15 and J is TRBJ2-1; 10 bases map to TRBD2. Looked up from germline, CDR1 is LNHNV and CDR2 is YYDKDF (reference sequence). Trimming at V came to 0 bases and at J to 5 bases, leaving 25 bases not matched to a gene. The CDR3 covers 23 residues. CDR3 bases: TGTGCCACCAGCAGAGATCGATCCGTCGGGCTAGCGGGAGAAGTAAGGGGCCACAATGAGCAGTTCTTC. Its translation: CATSRDRSVGLAGEVRGHNEQFF.

DNA for the CDR3: TGTGCCAGTAACCCCTCAAATCCAGGAGAAGGCACTGAAGCTTTCTTT. The encoded protein is CASNPSNPGEGTEAFF. V and J are TRBV19 and TRBJ1-1, with D uncertain. The CDR3 extends over 16 amino acids. Germline values: CDR1 LNHDA, CDR2 SQIVND (reference sequence). V was trimmed by 7 bases and J by 4 bases, leaving 22 bases between them.

This clonotype was seen only a few times. Mismatch with germline at one junction end may stem from a read error. The V call is TRBV20-1, the J call TRBJ2-6; TRBD1 or TRBD2 may be the D gene (5 bases each). Germline V gives CDR1 DFQATT, CDR2 SNEGSKA (reference sequence). CDR3 length: 15 residues. CDR3 sequence: CSARASGSGANVRTF. The DNA of the CDR3 is TGCAGTGCTAGAGCCAGCGGCTCTGGGGCCAACGTCCGGACTTTC.

This clonotype was seen more than once but under ten times. At one end the junction does not follow the germline gene, possibly because of a read error. The V call is TRBV6-5, the J call TRBJ1-2; D is unresolved. The CDR3 totals 13 residues. CDR1 and CDR2 from the germline V gene are MNHEY and SVGAGI. The CDR3 coding sequence is TGTGTCAGCAGCCCCGGTTTGGACTATGGCTACACCTTC. Protein: CVSSPGLDYGYTF.

Only a few counts were recorded for this clonotype. V is TRBV12-3 or TRBV12-4 and J is TRBJ2-3; D possibly matches TRBD1 or TRBD2 (6 bases each). Trimming removed 6 bases from V and 8 bases from J, with 18 bases in between. The CDR3 covers 14 residues. CDR3 loop: CASSFEGGTATQYF. CDR3 sequence (DNA): TGTGCCAGCAGCTTCGAGGGGGGAACGGCTACGCAGTATTTT.

This chain links TRBV4-2 with TRBJ1-4, with 8 bases identical to TRBD1. The CDR3 totals 14 residues. The germline CDR1 and CDR2 sequences are LGHNA and YNFKEQ. Trimming removed 3 bases from V and 7 bases from J; junction bases left unmatched: 4. CDR3 loop: CASSHGQGSEKLFF. CDR3 bases: TGTGCCAGCAGCCATGGACAGGGCTCTGAAAAACTGTTTTTT.

This clonotype was detected only a few times. A single base separates this from a much larger clone, so it may be a read error. This chain connects TRBV12-3 or TRBV12-4 to TRBJ2-1, with 8 bases fitting TRBD1. TRBJ2-7 explains the end of the DNA better; the J call may be wrong. CDR3 length equals 16 residues. Here the CDR3 reads CASSPSRTGPNNEQYF. The CDR3 coding sequence is TGTGCCAGCAGTCCGTCCCGGACAGGGCCGAACAATGAGCAGTACTTC.

As concerns this clonotype: Given a much more abundant clone one base away, this may be a read error. The chain is built from TRBV6-4 and TRBJ2-3, with D possibly matching TRBD2 (6 bases). The CDR3 contains 14 residues. Trimming removed 6 bases at V and 4 bases at J, with 14 bases between. CDR1 is MRHNA, CDR2 SNTAGT, per germline. Written as DNA, the CDR3 is TGTGCCAGCAGGGCCGGGAGAGGGGCAGATACGCAGTATTTT. Amino acids: CASRAGRGADTQYF.

DNA of the CDR3: TGTGCCACCAGCAGAGATCTTAGCGGGCCCGCAGATACGCAGTATTTT. This gives the protein CATSRDLSGPADTQYF. The chain is built from TRBV15 and TRBJ2-3; 7 bases agree with TRBD2. V was clipped by 0 bases and J by 4 bases; unmatched bases: 7. In germline, CDR1 is LNHNV, CDR2 YYDKDF (reference sequence). The CDR3 has 16 amino acids.

The chain is built from TRBV12-3 or TRBV12-4 and TRBJ1-1; TRBD1 matches 12 bases. J gave up 5 bases and V 4 bases, and 5 bases lay outside the gene matches. This CDR3 is built from 15 residues. The DNA for the CDR3 is TGTGCCAGCAGTTCGGGACAGGGGGCGCGGACTGAAGCTTTCTTT. Residues: CASSSGQGARTEAFF.